These 18 T cell receptor beta chains were sequenced from one sample in a study of blood T cell repertoires in COVID-19. The data were produced by immunoSEQ multiplex PCR, yet TCRdb's version contains in-frame clones alone and is incomplete. The sample comprises 270,000 or so clones, roughly 90% of which are singletons, and about 2.3% rests with the top ten. Sequencing used PBMCs or T cells enriched from blood (not recorded which). These TCRs come from a woman in her 40s with acute COVID-19.

The J gene is TRBJ1-5, the V gene TRBV28, with a tentative D call TRBD1 (5 bases). CDR3 length: 19 amino acids. CDR1 is MDHEN and CDR2 is SYDVKM in the germline V gene. V dropped 1 base and J dropped 0 bases, with 19 bases sitting between them. CDR3 DNA sequence: TGTGCCAGCAGTTTATTTATGTGGGGCGCCACTTATAGCAATCAGCCCCAGCATTTT. Encoded protein: CASSLFMWGATYSNQPQHF.

The gene calls are TRBV10-2 and TRBJ1-2; D not certain. The CDR3 spans 13 residues. Germline V gives CDR1 WSHSY, CDR2 SAAADI. Trimming removed 3 bases from V and 2 bases from J, with 7 bases in between. CDR3 sequence reads: CASSESPNYGYTF. Here the CDR3 DNA reads TGCGCCAGCAGTGAATCCCCAAACTATGGCTACACCTTC.

The chain carries TRBV21-1 and TRBJ2-1; the table's D gene call, TRBD1, was not cross checked with the DNA. TRBV21-1 is recorded as a pseudogene. The CDR3 loop spans 16 amino acids. As DNA, the CDR3 is TGTGCCAGCAGCAAAACGCGACAGGGGCTCTACAATGAGCAGTTCTTC. As protein: CASSKTRQGLYNEQFF.

The CDR3 sequence is CASEEGPGPNLALHF. In DNA, the CDR3 is TGTGCCAGCGAGGAGGGGCCAGGACCAAATTTGGCCCTCCACTTT. V usage is TRBV6-5 and J usage is TRBJ1-6, with D possibly matching TRBD1 (5 bases). Germline V gene sequence: CDR1 MNHEY, CDR2 SVGAGI. Trimming removed 8 bases from V and 14 bases from J, with 25 bases in between. There are 15 residues in the CDR3.

This rearrangement joins TRBV19 to TRBJ1-2; 9 bases agree with TRBD1. V was pared by 7 bases and J by 5 bases, with 11 bases of the junction left unmatched. This CDR3 comprises 15 residues. CDR1 is LNHDA and CDR2 is SQIVND in the germline V gene (reference sequence). The CDR3 DNA sequence: TGTGCCAGTATCAACGATCGGGACAGGGAATATGGCTACACCTTC. Translation gives CASINDRDREYGYTF.

V and J are TRBV7-2 and TRBJ2-1; D remains unclear. CDR1 is SGHTA and CDR2 is FQGNSA in the germline V gene. The CDR3 length is 16 residues. V shed 1 base and J shed 5 bases, with 15 bases lying between them. The CDR3 DNA follows: TGTGCCAGCAGCTTAGTGTCGGTATTCTACGACAATGAGCAGTTCTTC. Translation gives CASSLVSVFYDNEQFF.

About this clone: The sample has other DNA sequences that encode this CDR3 too. The chain links TRBV6-4 to TRBJ1-2; possibly TRBD1 for D (6 bases). Trimming stripped 2 bases from V and 5 bases from J, with 6 bases between. The CDR3 totals 12 residues. Germline V gene lookup returns CDR1 MRHNA and CDR2 SNTAGT. CDR3 nucleotide sequence: TGTGCCAGCAGTGACAGGGGGTATGGCTACACCTTC. Its protein product is CASSDRGYGYTF.

The chain employs TRBV19 and TRBJ2-7, with a weak D call TRBD2 (6 bases). This CDR3 has 13 amino acids. Germline CDR1 and CDR2: LNHDA and SQIVND (reference sequence). Trimming took 3 bases from V and 3 from J, leaving 9 bases between them. The CDR3 loop is CASSIGGNYEQYF. The CDR3, as DNA: TGTGCCAGTAGTATTGGAGGGAACTACGAGCAGTACTTC.

This chain joins TRBV7-2 and TRBJ1-4, with D possibly being TRBD1 (6 bases). V lost 1 base and J lost 6, with 6 bases in between. The CDR3 has 13 amino acids. Germline CDR1 SGHTA, CDR2 FQGNSA. In DNA form, the CDR3 reads TGTGCCAGCAGCTTAGAGGGGGATGAAAAACTGTTTTTT. Protein sequence: CASSLEGDEKLFF.

This rearrangement joins TRBV20-1 to TRBJ1-6, with 9 nucleotides matching TRBD1. Germline lookup yields CDR1 DFQATT and CDR2 SNEGSKA (reference sequence). This CDR3 region has 15 residues. J gave up 7 bases and V 3 bases, and 7 bases lay outside the gene matches. In nucleotides, the CDR3 is TGCAGTGCTAGTTCTACGGGACAGGGCAATTCACCCCTCCACTTT. This encodes CSASSTGQGNSPLHF.

This sequence joins TRBV6-5 and TRBJ1-6, with D maybe TRBD1 (5 bases). Germline CDR1 is MNHEY and CDR2 is SVGAGI. V was trimmed by 10 bases and J by 4 bases, leaving 17 bases between them. This CDR3 has 15 residues. Here the CDR3 DNA reads TGTGCCACCTCCCCGGCAGGGCCTTATAATTCACCCCTCCACTTT. Its protein is CATSPAGPYNSPLHF.

The gene calls are TRBV3-1 (or the pseudogene TRBV3-2) and TRBJ1-5, with 8 bases that match TRBD1. The ends lost 4 bases at V and 6 bases at J; junction bases unmatched: 2. Germline lookup yields CDR1 LGHDT and CDR2 YNNKEL (reference sequence). CDR3 length equals 13 residues. DNA of the CDR3: TGTGCCAGCAGCCGACAGGGGATTCAGCCCCAGCATTTT. It is translated as CASSRQGIQPQHF.

This clone was seen only once. This chain connects TRBV5-4 to TRBJ1-2; D gene uncertain. Germline V gene data show CDR1 as SGHNT and CDR2 as YYREEE (reference sequence). V was pared by 3 bases and J by 2 bases, with 11 bases between. CDR3 length: 14 amino acids. This CDR3 is CASSSGPKNYGYTF. The CDR3 DNA reads TGTGCCAGCAGCTCGGGTCCCAAAAACTATGGCTACACCTTC.

This sequence joins TRBV4-2 and TRBJ2-1; 7 bases align to TRBD1. The ends lost 1 base at V and 6 bases at J; junction bases unmatched: 9. The CDR3 consists of 16 residues. CDR1 is LGHNA, CDR2 YNFKEQ, per germline. The CDR3 is CASSQADRDGSNEQFF. CDR3 DNA sequence: TGTGCCAGCAGCCAAGCTGACAGGGACGGATCCAATGAGCAGTTCTTC.

This chain joins TRBV28 and TRBJ2-1; 8 bases align to TRBD1. CDR1 is MDHEN and CDR2 is SYDVKM in the germline V gene. V gave up 6 bases and J gave up 7 bases; unmatched junction bases: 11. This CDR3 comprises 15 residues. The CDR3 sequence is CASREAGGAENEQFF. The CDR3 DNA is TGTGCCAGCAGGGAGGCAGGGGGCGCTGAAAATGAGCAGTTCTTC.

The chain couples TRBV28 to TRBJ1-2; 10 bases are a match to TRBD1. In germline, CDR1 is MDHEN, CDR2 SYDVKM. The CDR3 totals 14 residues. V lost 6 bases and J lost 4; bases outside the gene matches: 5. For the CDR3, the DNA is TGTGCCAGCAGGGGGACAGGGGCGATCTATGGCTACACCTTC. It is translated as CASRGTGAIYGYTF.

J is TRBJ1-1 and V is TRBV27; D is uncertain. CDR1 and CDR2 (germline): MNHEY, SMNVEV (reference sequence). This CDR3 is 13 amino acids long. V shed 5 bases and J shed 0 bases, with 7 bases lying between them. This CDR3 reads CASSLKMNTEAFF. CDR3 bases: TGTGCCAGCAGTCTAAAGATGAACACTGAAGCTTTCTTT.

The genes are TRBV27 and TRBJ2-6; D perhaps matches TRBD2 (5 bases). Germline V gene lookup returns CDR1 MNHEY and CDR2 SMNVEV (reference sequence). V gave up 7 bases and J gave up 3 bases, with 16 bases separating them. This CDR3 spans 16 amino acids. The CDR3 here is CASKEAGSGGANVLTF. The CDR3 nucleotides read TGTGCCAGCAAGGAGGCAGGATCAGGTGGGGCCAACGTCCTGACTTTC. Drawing the rest from reference TRBV27 and TRBJ2-6, the complete variable domain is EAQVTQNPRYLITVTGKKLTVTCSQNMNHEYMSWYRQDPGLGLRQIYYSMNVEVTDKGDVPEGYKVSRKEKRNFPLILESPSPNQTSLYFCASKEAGSGGANVLTFGAGSRLTVL.